This T cell receptor beta chain stems from a study of blood T cell repertoires in COVID-19. Only a few counts were recorded for this clone. Other DNA sequences within the sample encode an identical CDR3. TCRdb's table, derived via immunoSEQ multiplex PCR, lists solely in-frame clones and lacks some. The table has roughly 190,000 clones, around four fifths seen once. The TCR comes from a middle-aged man with active or convalescent COVID-19. The sequenced sample was peripheral blood.

The CDR3 sequence: CASSLSVNTEAFF. Written as DNA, the CDR3 is TGTGCCAGCAGCTTATCAGTGAACACTGAAGCTTTCTTT. The J gene is TRBJ1-1, the V gene TRBV11-2; D is uncertain. The CDR3 spans 13 residues. Looked up from germline, CDR1 is SGHAT and CDR2 is FQNNGV. With 2 bases removed from V and 0 bases from J, the gap between germline ends came to 4 bases.